The 15 T cell receptor beta chains in this list originate from one sample, sequenced in a study of cytomegalovirus exposure and HLA in healthy donors. The study ran its PCR with 60 Vbeta and 13 Jbeta primers. Sequencing was performed with immunoSEQ multiplex PCR; in TCRdb, only in-frame clones are kept and a portion is missing. The sample holds approximately 150,000 clones, approximately 80% seen once. What was sequenced was PBMCs. The receptors come from a middle-aged woman in good health and CMV-seronegative.

The chain employs TRBV27 and TRBJ2-1; 12 bases agree with TRBD2. The CDR3 contains 16 residues. Trimming cost V 6 bases and J 3 bases; bases outside gene matches: 6. CDR1 MNHEY and CDR2 SMNVEV come from the germline V gene (reference sequence). In DNA, the CDR3 is TGTGCCAGCAGCCTAGCGGGGGGGGCGTTCTACAATGAGCAGTTCTTC. This codes for CASSLAGGAFYNEQFF.

This chain uses TRBV28 with TRBJ2-3; 12 nucleotides align to TRBD2. The germline gives CDR1 MDHEN, CDR2 SYDVKM. J gave up 7 bases and V 3 bases, and 2 bases lay outside the gene matches. CDR3 length equals 14 residues. CDR3 loop: CASSFTSGRYTQYF. The CDR3 DNA reads TGTGCCAGCAGTTTCACTAGCGGGAGGTATACGCAGTATTTT. The variable domain in full, completed from reference TRBV28 and TRBJ2-3, reads DVKVTQSSRYLVKRTGEKVFLECVQDMDHENMFWYRQDPGLGLRLIYFSYDVKMKEKGDIPEGYSVSREKKERFSLILESASTNQTSMYLCASSFTSGRYTQYFGPGTRLTVL.

The table lists this clone with a count of one. The V call is TRBV5-4, the J call TRBJ2-1, with a weak D call TRBD1 (7 bases). In germline, CDR1 is SGHNT, CDR2 YYREEE (reference sequence). The CDR3 covers 14 residues. Deletions cut 2 bases from V and 4 bases from J, with 10 bases between. The CDR3 region is CASSFRGEYNEQFF. The CDR3 DNA reads TGTGCCAGCAGCTTCAGGGGGGAGTACAATGAGCAGTTCTTC.

The CDR3: CASSIDRGPDTQYF. The CDR3 DNA follows: TGTGCCAGCAGCATAGACAGGGGGCCGGATACGCAGTATTTT. The chain joins TRBV7-2 to TRBJ2-3; 10 bases fit TRBD1. Germline-derived CDR1 and CDR2 are SGHTA and FQGNSA. Trimming cost V 5 bases and J 6 bases; bases outside gene matches: 5. This CDR3 is built from 14 residues.

This clone was seen many times. As DNA, the CDR3 is TGTGCCATCAGTGCCGGTGTTGAAGCTTTCTTT. It encodes CAISAGVEAFF. The chain combines TRBV10-3 with TRBJ1-1; D remains unclear. The CDR3 length is 11 residues. V lost 4 bases and J 7 bases, leaving 7 bases between the germline ends. Germline-derived CDR1 and CDR2 are ENHRY and SYGVKD.

The chain is built from TRBV10-3 and TRBJ2-5; D perhaps matches TRBD1 (5 bases). Germline V lookup: CDR1 ENHRY, CDR2 SYGVKD. CDR3 size: 15 residues. With 5 bases removed from V and 4 bases from J, the gap between germline ends came to 17 bases. The CDR3 DNA follows: TGTGCCATCAGTTGGATGGATCAGGGTTCAGAGACCCAGTACTTC. This gives the protein CAISWMDQGSETQYF.

The V gene is TRBV7-2, the J gene TRBJ2-1, with TRBD2 identical over 13 bases. Trimming at V came to 4 bases and at J to 8 bases, leaving 5 bases not matched to a gene. CDR3 length equals 15 residues. Germline V CDR1 and CDR2: SGHTA, FQGNSA. The CDR3 region has the DNA TGTGCCAGCAGCTCGGGACTAGCGGGAACCTATGAGCAGTTCTTC. It translates to CASSSGLAGTYEQFF. Filled out from reference TRBV7-2 and TRBJ2-1, the complete variable domain reads GAGVSQSPSNKVTEKGKDVELRCDPISGHTALYWYRQSLGQGLEFLIYFQGNSAPDKSGLPSDRFSAERTGGSVSTLTIQRTQQEDSAVYLCASSSGLAGTYEQFFGPGTRLTVL.

The chain couples TRBV6-6 to TRBJ1-3, with 10 bases identical to TRBD1. The CDR3 runs 16 residues. CDR1 and CDR2 (germline): MNHNY, SVGAGI (reference sequence). Germline trimming cut 5 bases from V and 7 bases from J; bases unmatched to any gene: 11. CDR3 nucleotides: TGTGCCAGCAGTAAAATTGGACAGGGGGGAACTAACACCATATATTTT. Translation gives CASSKIGQGGTNTIYF.

This clone was seen a handful of times. This chain uses TRBV4-3 with TRBJ2-1; 10 nucleotides match TRBD2. Trimming took 1 base from V and 4 from J; bases not matched to a gene: 4. The CDR3 runs to 16 residues. Germline V gives CDR1 LGHNA, CDR2 YSLEER. The CDR3 nucleotides read TGCGCCAGCAGCCAAGCCGAGCGGGGGGGATACAATGAGCAGTTCTTC. This sequence encodes CASSQAERGGYNEQFF.

V and J are TRBV7-2 and TRBJ1-3; D unclear. This CDR3 has 15 residues. Germline lookup yields CDR1 SGHTA and CDR2 FQGNSA. The ends were cut back, 1 base at V and 6 bases at J, with 13 bases in the middle. CDR3 sequence reads: CASSLVGSSVNTIYF. The CDR3 nucleotides read TGTGCCAGCAGCTTAGTAGGGAGTAGTGTAAACACCATATATTTT.

The chain is built from TRBV28 and TRBJ2-5; 10 positions agree with TRBD1. Germline lookup yields CDR1 MDHEN and CDR2 SYDVKM. V shed 2 bases and J 3 bases; nucleotides not matched to a gene: 3. CDR3 size: 15 residues. The CDR3 loop is CASSLVTGGKETQYF. Here the CDR3 DNA reads TGTGCCAGCAGTTTAGTGACAGGGGGCAAAGAGACCCAGTACTTC.

The DNA of the CDR3 is TGTGCCAGCAGCCCCCAGGGACAGGGGCAAGAGACCCAGTACTTC. Translation: CASSPQGQGQETQYF. This chain links TRBV7-2 with TRBJ2-5; 10 bases line up with TRBD1. V lost 5 bases to trimming and J lost 2 bases; unmatched junction nucleotides: 5. CDR1 is SGHTA, CDR2 FQGNSA, per germline. The CDR3 length is 15 residues.

This clone occurred once. The chain uses TRBV5-1 and TRBJ2-7; D might be TRBD2 (5 bases). This CDR3 has 14 amino acids. Trimming stripped 4 bases from V and 2 bases from J, with 13 bases between. Germline loops: CDR1 SGHRS, CDR2 YFSETQ. Here the CDR3 DNA reads TGCGCCAGCAGCCCCACAGCCGGGGCCTACGAGCAGTACTTC. Protein: CASSPTAGAYEQYF.

The chain employs TRBV7-6 and TRBJ2-5; D might be TRBD1 (6 bases). Germline loops: CDR1 SGHVS, CDR2 FNYEAQ. V dropped 0 bases and J dropped 9 bases, with 11 bases sitting between them. The CDR3 is made up of 13 amino acids. CDR3 sequence reads: CASSLAGTGPQYF. For the CDR3, the DNA is TGTGCCAGCAGCTTAGCGGGAACAGGGCCCCAGTACTTC.

The chain is built from TRBV5-1 and TRBJ1-2, with TRBD1 matching 10 bases. The CDR3 contains 14 residues. Germline CDR1 and CDR2: SGHRS and YFSETQ. The junction had 12 bases not matched to a gene; V was cut back by 2 bases and J by 14 bases. CDR3 nucleotides: TGCGCCAGCAGCTTAGCGTGGGACAGGGGTCCGACAACCTTC. Amino acid sequence: CASSLAWDRGPTTF. Based on the CDR3 plus reference TRBV5-1 and TRBJ1-2, the full variable domain is KAGVTQTPRYLIKTRGQQVTLSCSPISGHRSVSWYQQTPGQGLQFLFEYFSETQRNKGNFPGRFSGRQFSNSRSEMNVSTLELGDSALYLCASSLAWDRGPTTFGSGTRLTVV.